A single sample is the source of the 16 T cell receptor beta chains below, sequenced in a study of blood T cell repertoires in COVID-19 (TCRdb year 2020). Library generation was performed with the immunoSEQ multiplex PCR assay. Sourced from immuneACCESS, this table was stored by TCRdb with only in-frame sequences that have V and J called. A share of the clones is absent; for the studies checked, an unresolved V gene accounts for under half, and the remainder has no known explanation. The sample profile shows more than 25,000 clones; 70% to 90% of them were found once. The ten biggest clones cover around 0.55% of the sample. Material: peripheral blood. Source of these receptors: a woman between 35 and 50 years old with active or convalescent COVID-19.

This chain connects TRBV27 to TRBJ2-7; D ambiguous. Germline CDR1 MNHEY, CDR2 SMNVEV (reference sequence). CDR3 length equals 12 residues. The ends were cut back, 6 bases at V and 7 bases at J, with 13 bases in the middle. The CDR3 sequence: CASRGRWREQYF. CDR3 DNA: TGTGCCAGCAGGGGCCGGTGGCGTGAGCAGTACTTC.

The chain is built from TRBV18 and TRBJ1-2; 7 nucleotides align to TRBD1. The J segment lost 7 bases and the V segment lost 3 bases, leaving 14 bases of the junction unmatched. Germline CDR1 and CDR2: KGHSH and LQKENI. This CDR3 is 16 amino acids long. CDR3 sequence reads: CASSPLDRVRVGGYTF. CDR3 bases: TGTGCCAGCTCACCGCTCGACAGGGTCCGCGTCGGTGGCTACACCTTC.

The genes are TRBV7-8 and TRBJ1-2, with a tentative D call TRBD1 (5 bases). Germline V gene lookup returns CDR1 SGHVS and CDR2 FQNEAQ. V was shortened by 7 bases and J by 8 bases, with 20 bases between the two germline ends. The CDR3 is 14 residues long. The CDR3 DNA is TGTGCCAGCACCCTAGGGGAGGGGCGAACGGGCTACACCTTC. It codes for CASTLGEGRTGYTF.

The rearrangement uses TRBV5-1 and TRBJ2-1; 12 nucleotides align to TRBD2. V shed 4 bases and J 2 bases; nucleotides not matched to a gene: 7. From germline, CDR1 is SGHRS and CDR2 YFSETQ. This CDR3 region has 17 residues. CDR3 DNA: TGCGCCAGCAGCAGGATGGGGACTAGCGGGCCCTACAATGAGCAGTTCTTC. This codes for CASSRMGTSGPYNEQFF.

The CDR3 coding sequence is TGCGCCAGCAGCTTGGCCGTTGGGGGGAATGAGCAGTTCTTC. This encodes CASSLAVGGNEQFF. V gene TRBV5-1 combines with J gene TRBJ2-1; D perhaps matches TRBD2 (6 bases). This CDR3 has 14 amino acids. Germline CDR1 reads SGHRS; CDR2 reads YFSETQ. Trimming left V 0 bases short and J 7 bases short, with 11 bases between. The full variable domain, completed using reference TRBV5-1 and TRBJ2-1, is KAGVTQTPRYLIKTRGQQVTLSCSPISGHRSVSWYQQTPGQGLQFLFEYFSETQRNKGNFPGRFSGRQFSNSRSEMNVSTLELGDSALYLCASSLAVGGNEQFFGPGTRLTVL.

The CDR3 DNA follows: TGTGCCAGCCTCGGACGCCAGGGATGGGGCTACACCTTC. Translating gives CASLGRQGWGYTF. The chain is built from TRBV5-6 and TRBJ1-2; possible D gene TRBD1, 5 bases. V lost 7 bases and J 8 bases, leaving 18 bases between the germline ends. The CDR3 extends over 13 amino acids. Looked up from germline, CDR1 is SGHDT and CDR2 is YYEEEE.

CDR3 in DNA: TGTGCCAGCAGTATTGACAGGGAAGGCTATGGCTACACCTTC. As protein: CASSIDREGYGYTF. V usage is TRBV13 and J usage is TRBJ1-2; 7 nucleotides match TRBD1. Germline V gene data show CDR1 as PRHDT and CDR2 as FYEKMQ (reference sequence). The CDR3 spans 14 residues. V lost 6 bases to trimming and J lost 4 bases; unmatched junction nucleotides: 8. The whole variable domain, remainder taken from reference TRBV13 and TRBJ1-2, is AAGVIQSPRHLIKEKRETATLKCYPIPRHDTVYWYQQGPGQDPQFLISFYEKMQSDKGSIPDRFSAQQFSDYHSELNMSSLELGDSALYFCASSIDREGYGYTFGSGTRLTVV.

This chain joins TRBV29-1 and TRBJ2-3; D might be TRBD2 (5 bases). CDR3 length: 13 amino acids. Germline CDR1 is SQVTM and CDR2 is ANQGSEA. The V and J ends lost 5 bases and 2 bases respectively, with 11 bases between them. As DNA, the CDR3 is TGCAGCGTTCTCCGGGATCTCACAGATACGCAGTATTTT. Its translation is CSVLRDLTDTQYF.

The rearrangement uses TRBV10-3 and TRBJ2-7, with TRBD2 identical over 15 bases. J was trimmed by 7 bases and V by 2 bases; bases with no gene match: 3. Germline V gene sequence: CDR1 ENHRY, CDR2 SYGVKD. CDR3 size: 15 residues. CDR3 sequence: CAISEPGLAGGEQYF. In nucleotides, the CDR3 is TGTGCCATCAGTGAGCCCGGACTAGCGGGAGGGGAGCAGTACTTC.

This chain links TRBV11-3 with TRBJ1-1; TRBD1 is a possible D gene (5 bases). Germline CDR1 reads SGHNT; CDR2 reads YENEEA. The CDR3 is 13 amino acids. With 0 bases removed from V and 3 bases from J, the gap between germline ends came to 5 bases. The CDR3 loop is CASSLEGHTEAFF. The CDR3 DNA sequence: TGTGCCAGCAGCTTAGAGGGGCACACTGAAGCTTTCTTT.

The gene calls are TRBV19 and TRBJ2-7; D is perhaps TRBD2 (6 bases). V dropped 6 bases and J dropped 2 bases, with 14 bases sitting between them. The CDR3 has 14 amino acids. Germline V gene data show CDR1 as LNHDA and CDR2 as SQIVND (reference sequence). The CDR3 DNA sequence: TGTGCCAGTAGGGCGGGAAGGGAACCCTACGAGCAGTACTTC. It codes for CASRAGREPYEQYF. Supplemented by reference TRBV19 and TRBJ2-7, the full variable domain reads DGGITQSPKYLFRKEGQNVTLSCEQNLNHDAMYWYRQDPGQGLRLIYYSQIVNDFQKGDIAEGYSVSREKKESFPLTVTSAQKNPTAFYLCASRAGREPYEQYFGPGTRLTVT.

V usage is TRBV5-1 and J usage is TRBJ2-7; TRBD2 is a possible D gene (6 bases). Germline CDR1 reads SGHRS; CDR2 reads YFSETQ. The CDR3 covers 14 residues. Trimming cost V 6 bases and J 4 bases, with 17 bases left between them. CDR3 DNA: TGCGCCAGCAAGCCCGCTTGGGACTCATACGAGCAGTACTTC. This translates into CASKPAWDSYEQYF.

This clone was seen a few times. The chain has TRBV10-3 and TRBJ2-5; 9 bases agree with TRBD1. Germline V CDR1 and CDR2: ENHRY, SYGVKD. V lost 0 bases to trimming and J lost 5 bases; unmatched junction nucleotides: 1. The CDR3 extends over 14 amino acids. In DNA, the CDR3 is TGTGCCATCAGTGAGTCGACAGGGGGGGAGACCCAGTACTTC. Protein product: CAISESTGGETQYF.

The V and J genes are TRBV5-4 and TRBJ1-1; D gene unclear. This CDR3 contains 12 residues. Trimming took off 4 bases at V and 6 bases at J, with 10 bases between the two ends. The germline CDR1 and CDR2 sequences are SGHNT and YYREEE (reference sequence). CDR3 amino acids: CASSLGVAEAFF. In DNA, the CDR3 is TGTGCCAGCAGCCTGGGCGTTGCTGAAGCTTTCTTT. Combining the CDR3 with reference TRBV5-4 and TRBJ1-1 gives the whole variable domain ETGVTQSPTHLIKTRGQQVTLRCSSQSGHNTVSWYQQALGQGPQFIFQYYREEENGRGNFPPRFSGLQFPNYSSELNVNALELDDSALYLCASSLGVAEAFFGQGTRLTVV.

The V call is TRBV29-1, the J call TRBJ2-7; TRBD2 matches 8 bases. CDR3 length: 13 residues. The germline CDR1 and CDR2 sequences are SQVTM and ANQGSEA. Germline trimming cut 4 bases from V and 1 base from J; bases unmatched to any gene: 3. In nucleotides, the CDR3 is TGCAGCGTTGTTAGCGGGGAATCCTACGAGCAGTACTTC. It encodes CSVVSGESYEQYF.

The rearrangement links TRBV5-6 to TRBJ1-2; 8 bases match TRBD1. Germline V CDR1 and CDR2: SGHDT, YYEEEE. The J segment lost 7 bases and the V segment lost 4 bases, leaving 18 bases of the junction unmatched. CDR3 length equals 17 residues. CDR3 amino acids: CASSPRRGLSANGGYTF. DNA for the CDR3: TGTGCCAGCAGCCCACGCAGGGGGCTTTCGGCCAACGGTGGCTACACCTTC. The full variable domain, completed using reference TRBV5-6 and TRBJ1-2, is DAGVTQSPTHLIKTRGQQVTLRCSPKSGHDTVSWYQQALGQGPQFIFQYYEEEERQRGNFPDRFSGHQFPNYSSELNVNALLLGDSALYLCASSPRRGLSANGGYTFGSGTRLTVV.